This T cell receptor (beta chain) emerged from a study of blood T cell repertoires in COVID-19. About the study: Samples taken during acute and convalescent COVID-19 were collected in the United States, Italy and Spain.

Trimming shortened V by 4 bases and J by 14 bases, and 19 bases separated the two germline ends. Germline V gene lookup returns CDR1 SGHRS and CDR2 YFSETQ. The CDR3 spans 13 residues. The method was immunoSEQ multiplex PCR; TCRdb's version includes in-frame clones alone and lacks a portion of them. The table has fewer than 200,000 clones, around 80% seen once. The chain carries TRBV5-1 and TRBJ1-5; D is possibly TRBD1 (5 bases). The material sequenced was peripheral blood. The clonotype comes from a woman aged 70-85 years who had recovered from COVID-19. The DNA of the CDR3 is TGCGCCAGCAGCGGAACAACAGGTGGCCCCGAGCATTTT. Translated: CASSGTTGGPEHF. Full variable domain (remainder filled in from reference TRBV5-1 and TRBJ1-5): KAGVTQTPRYLIKTRGQQVTLSCSPISGHRSVSWYQQTPGQGLQFLFEYFSETQRNKGNFPGRFSGRQFSNSRSEMNVSTLELGDSALYLCASSGTTGGPEHFGDGTRLSIL.